Each of the 6 T cell receptor beta chains below was sequenced from the same sample in a study of CD8 T cells in Susac syndrome. Random hexamers were used to reverse transcribe the RNA input (about 0.45 to 1 ug). TCRdb analysed the immunoSEQ multiplex PCR reads with MiXCR anew, one entry per CDR3 protein. Among approximately 190,000 distinct CDR3 sequences listed, about 93% were seen once. Material for sequencing was CD4+ T cells from PBMCs. The source is a human donor in good health.

The rearrangement links TRBV12-3 or TRBV12-4 to TRBJ1-2; 9 bases line up with TRBD1. This CDR3 has 13 amino acids. With 4 bases clipped from V and 6 bases from J, the junction kept 3 bases outside the gene matches. Here the CDR3 DNA reads TGTGCCAGCAGTTGGGGGACAGGGAATGGCTACACCTTC. Its protein is CASSWGTGNGYTF.

The rearrangement uses TRBV28 and TRBJ1-3, with 8 bases matching TRBD1. The ends lost 5 bases at V and 3 bases at J; junction bases unmatched: 6. The CDR3 runs to 15 residues. Per germline, CDR1 MDHEN and CDR2 SYDVKM. In DNA form, the CDR3 reads TGTGCCAGCAGTCCACACGGGACAGGTGGAAACACCATATATTTT. Its protein product is CASSPHGTGGNTIYF. The variable domain in full, with the rest retrieved from reference TRBV28 and TRBJ1-3, is DVKVTQSSRYLVKRTGEKVFLECVQDMDHENMFWYRQDPGLGLRLIYFSYDVKMKEKGDIPEGYSVSREKKERFSLILESASTNQTSMYLCASSPHGTGGNTIYFGEGSWLTVV.

CDR3 bases: TGTGCCAGCTCACGTACAGGGGACTCTGGCTACGAGCAGTACTTC. This codes for CASSRTGDSGYEQYF. This chain uses TRBV18 with TRBJ2-7, with a possible D match to TRBD1 (7 bases). Germline loops: CDR1 KGHSH, CDR2 LQKENI. CDR3 size: 15 residues. The germline V and J ends were trimmed by 4 bases and 3 bases, with 16 bases remaining between them.

This chain connects TRBV7-9 to TRBJ1-6; TRBD1 aligns across 7 bases. Germline values: CDR1 SEHNR, CDR2 FQNEAQ (reference sequence). Trimming at V came to 6 bases and at J to 7 bases, leaving 6 bases not matched to a gene. This CDR3 comprises 14 residues. The CDR3 reads CASRRTGENSPLHF. CDR3 nucleotides: TGTGCCAGCAGAAGGACAGGCGAGAATTCACCCCTCCACTTT.

The chain recombines TRBV6-1 with TRBJ1-5, with 12 bases that match TRBD1. Unmatched junction bases numbered 3, after V lost 6 bases and J lost 6 bases. The CDR3 loop spans 14 amino acids. In germline, CDR1 is MNHNS, CDR2 SASEGT. In DNA form, the CDR3 reads TGTGCCAGCAGGGGGACAGGGGGCGGTCAGCCCCAGCATTTT. This codes for CASRGTGGGQPQHF.

This chain links TRBV12-3 or TRBV12-4 with TRBJ1-5, with 7 bases lining up with TRBD1. The length of the CDR3 is 14 residues. The V and J ends lost 6 bases and 7 bases, in that order; junction bases with no gene match: 9. The CDR3 is CASRSDRPEQPQHF. CDR3 nucleotide sequence: TGTGCCAGCAGATCGGACAGGCCCGAGCAGCCCCAGCATTTT.